The sequence of this TCR beta chain was determined in a study of blood T cell repertoires in COVID-19. Study overall: Spain, Italy and the United States supplied samples that represented acute and convalescent COVID-19. T cells, B-cell-depleted T cells, or PBMCs supplied cDNA or gDNA.

With 2 bases removed from V and 0 bases from J, the gap between germline ends came to 10 bases. Germline V gene sequence: CDR1 SGHVS, CDR2 FQNEAQ. This CDR3 region has 15 residues. Under the authors' procedure: The assay estimated nucleated cells by amplifying reference gene primers. Sequencing used immunoSEQ multiplex PCR; TCRdb keeps in-frame clones, though not all of them. The V and J calls and clone size come from that table; D and trimming were worked out from the DNA. The data hold about 78,000 clones, with around four fifths observed a single time. The origin of this receptor is a human donor in a cohort sampled during active COVID-19. J is TRBJ1-1 and V is TRBV7-8; maybe TRBD1 (6 bases). Sequencing was performed on peripheral blood. For the CDR3, the DNA is TGTGCCAGCAGCTTAAGGACAGTGATGAACACTGAAGCTTTCTTT. Translated, it gives CASSLRTVMNTEAFF.